Below, 14 T cell receptor beta chains from the same sample are listed, as sequenced in a study of blood T cells in healthy people across ages. Next came a second PCR, run for roughly 6 to 11 cycles, which used a sample-barcoded 5' primer along with a J-beta primer mix. TCRdb called the 5' RACE reads again in MiXCR, with one record for every CDR3 protein. This sample carries over 600,000 distinct CDR3 sequences, about 46% of them seen once, and the ten largest clones take about a sixth. Sequenced material: blood. These TCRs come from a man aged 80 or over in good health.

The chain joins TRBV2 to TRBJ2-5, with D perhaps matching TRBD1 or TRBD2 (5 bases each). The assigned J gene may be wrong: the sequence end matches TRBJ2-7 better. The germline CDR1 and CDR2 sequences are SNHLY and FYNNEI. This CDR3 has 14 amino acids. The CDR3 region is CASSFLARQGEQYF. For the CDR3, the DNA is TGTGCCAGCAGTTTCCTAGCACGCCAGGGCGAGCAGTACTTC.

In its sample, this clonotype was seen a few times. CDR3 region: CASSPDYHQETQYF. The CDR3 coding sequence is TGTGCCAGCAGCCCAGACTACCACCAAGAGACCCAGTACTTC. The V and J genes are TRBV3-1 and TRBJ2-5; a possible D gene is TRBD2 (5 bases). From germline, CDR1 is LGHDT and CDR2 YNNKEL (reference sequence). This CDR3 is 14 amino acids long. V was pared by 4 bases and J by 0 bases, with 9 bases between.

This clonotype was seen repeatedly, ten times or more. V gene TRBV7-2 combines with J gene TRBJ2-1; tentatively, D is TRBD2 (6 bases). CDR1 is SGHTA and CDR2 is FQGNSA in the germline V gene. Deletions cut 0 bases from V and 3 bases from J, with 9 bases between. This CDR3 region has 15 residues. CDR3 DNA sequence: TGTGCCAGCAGCTTAGCGGCGGGAAGCTACAATGAGCAGTTCTTC. Its translation is CASSLAAGSYNEQFF.

The J gene is TRBJ2-2, the V gene TRBV6-4; no firm D call. Germline assignment: CDR1 MRHNA and CDR2 SNTAGT. V was clipped by 6 bases and J by 4 bases, with 12 bases between them. The CDR3 length is 14 residues. CDR3 sequence: CASSPAGSTGELFF. CDR3 DNA: TGTGCCAGCAGCCCCGCTGGGTCCACCGGGGAGCTGTTTTTT.

In regard to this clonotype: A much larger clone sits a single nucleotide away, making a read error possible. This chain uses TRBV20-1 with TRBJ2-1, with D tentatively TRBD2 (6 bases). CDR3 length: 17 amino acids. Per the germline V gene, CDR1 is DFQATT and CDR2 is SNEGSKA (reference sequence). Trimming removed 0 bases at V and 0 bases at J, with 15 bases between. CDR3 residues: CSARENCGNPSYNEQFF. CDR3 in DNA: TGCAGTGCTAGAGAGAATTGCGGGAACCCCTCCTACAATGAGCAGTTCTTC.

The V gene is TRBV15, the J gene TRBJ1-5; D gene ambiguous. The CDR3 loop spans 15 amino acids. The V end lost 0 bases, the J end lost 2 bases, and 8 bases lay between the germline ends. Looked up from germline, CDR1 is LNHNV and CDR2 is YYDKDF (reference sequence). The CDR3 loop reads CATSRDHGGNQPQHF. CDR3 DNA: TGTGCCACCAGCAGAGATCACGGTGGCAATCAGCCCCAGCATTTT.

J is TRBJ2-2 and V is TRBV28; D is unclear. This CDR3 contains 13 residues. Per germline, CDR1 MDHEN and CDR2 SYDVKM. V lost 5 bases and J 2 bases, leaving 6 bases between the germline ends. The CDR3 loop is CASSNTNTGELFF. CDR3 sequence (DNA): TGTGCCAGCAGTAACACCAACACCGGGGAGCTGTTTTTT. The full variable domain, in which reference TRBV28 and TRBJ2-2 provide the parts outside the CDR3, is DVKVTQSSRYLVKRTGEKVFLECVQDMDHENMFWYRQDPGLGLRLIYFSYDVKMKEKGDIPEGYSVSREKKERFSLILESASTNQTSMYLCASSNTNTGELFFGEGSRLTVL.

The V gene is TRBV30, the J gene TRBJ1-2; 7 nucleotides match TRBD1. From germline, CDR1 is GTSNPN and CDR2 SVGIG (reference sequence). CDR3 length: 13 residues. Trimming at V came to 0 bases and at J to 7 bases, leaving 5 bases not matched to a gene. DNA of the CDR3: TGTGCCTGGAGTGTAACAGGGGTCTTTGGCTACACCTTC. It yields the protein CAWSVTGVFGYTF.

This sequence joins TRBV11-3 and TRBJ1-2; the match to TRBD1 covers 7 bases. V was pared by 5 bases and J by 7 bases, with 7 bases of the junction left unmatched. This CDR3 contains 13 residues. CDR1 SGHNT and CDR2 YENEEA come from the germline V gene. The CDR3 nucleotides read TGTGCCAGCAGCCCTCGACAGGGCTCTGGCTACACCTTC. Protein: CASSPRQGSGYTF.

V usage is TRBV3-1 and J usage is TRBJ2-5, with D unresolved. CDR1 is LGHDT, CDR2 YNNKEL, per germline (reference sequence). This CDR3 comprises 11 residues. With 2 bases removed from V and 9 bases from J, the gap between germline ends came to 7 bases. The CDR3 loop reads CASSQTWAQYF. DNA of the CDR3: TGTGCCAGCAGCCAAACATGGGCCCAGTACTTC.

This rearrangement joins TRBV7-9 to TRBJ2-5, with 8 bases fitting TRBD2. The trim removed 4 bases at V and 5 bases at J, leaving 9 bases unmatched. This CDR3 is built from 15 residues. CDR1 and CDR2 from the germline V gene are SEHNR and FQNEAQ (reference sequence). CDR3 DNA: TGTGCCAGCAGCTCCGGACTAGCTGCGGGGGAGACCCAGTACTTC. It codes for CASSSGLAAGETQYF. Drawing the rest from reference TRBV7-9 and TRBJ2-5, the complete variable domain is DTGVSQNPRHKITKRGQNVTFRCDPISEHNRLYWYRQTLGQGPEFLTYFQNEAQLEKSRLLSDRFSAERPKGSFSTLEIQRTEQGDSAMYLCASSSGLAAGETQYFGPGTRLLVL.

This clonotype was picked up a small number of times. V and J are TRBV4-2 and TRBJ2-1; the D gene is possibly TRBD2 (6 bases). Trimming stripped 0 bases from V and 12 bases from J, with 15 bases between. Germline loops: CDR1 LGHNA, CDR2 YNFKEQ. The CDR3 covers 14 residues. The CDR3 DNA is TGTGCCAGCAGCCAAGATCGGGGAGCGGAGGGGCAGTTCTTC. Residues: CASSQDRGAEGQFF.

V gene TRBV7-2 combines with J gene TRBJ2-5; D is possibly TRBD2 (7 bases). Germline V lookup: CDR1 SGHTA, CDR2 FQGNSA. The CDR3 length is 15 residues. The germline V and J ends were trimmed by 7 bases and 5 bases, with 20 bases remaining between them. The CDR3 DNA sequence: TGTGCCAGCAAGCGGCTGGGGGGGGCCGGCGAGACCCAGTACTTC. Translation: CASKRLGGAGETQYF.

The rearrangement links TRBV9 to TRBJ2-1, with 7 positions matching TRBD2. Germline V lookup: CDR1 SGDLS, CDR2 YYNGEE. J was trimmed by 2 bases and V by 0 bases; bases with no gene match: 5. The CDR3 length is 16 residues. The CDR3 here is CASSVVGGGAYNEQFF. CDR3 nucleotides: TGTGCCAGCAGCGTAGTCGGGGGAGGGGCCTACAATGAGCAGTTCTTC. Based on the CDR3 plus reference TRBV9 and TRBJ2-1, the full variable domain is DSGVTQTPKHLITATGQRVTLRCSPRSGDLSVYWYQQSLDQGLQFLIQYYNGEERAKGNILERFSAQQFPDLHSELNLSSLELGDSALYFCASSVVGGGAYNEQFFGPGTRLTVL.